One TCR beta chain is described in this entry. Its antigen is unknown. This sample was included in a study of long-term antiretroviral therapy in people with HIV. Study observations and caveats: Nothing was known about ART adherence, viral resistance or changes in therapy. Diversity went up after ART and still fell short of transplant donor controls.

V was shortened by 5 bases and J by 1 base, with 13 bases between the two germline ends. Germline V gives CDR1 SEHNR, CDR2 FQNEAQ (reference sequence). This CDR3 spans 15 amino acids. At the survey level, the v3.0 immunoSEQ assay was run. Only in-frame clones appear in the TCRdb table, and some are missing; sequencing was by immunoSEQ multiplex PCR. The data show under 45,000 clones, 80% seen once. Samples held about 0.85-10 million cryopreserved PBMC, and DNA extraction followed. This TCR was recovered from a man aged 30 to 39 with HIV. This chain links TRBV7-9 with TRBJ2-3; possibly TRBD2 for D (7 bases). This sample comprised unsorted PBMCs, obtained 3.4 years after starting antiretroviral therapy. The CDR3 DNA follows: TGTGCCAGCAGCCCGGACAGCGGGGGCACAGATACGCAGTATTTT. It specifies CASSPDSGGTDTQYF.